The subject of this entry is one T cell receptor (beta chain). Its antigen is not yet known. No per-base quality is available; no much larger clone lies one base away. This entry comes from a study of blood T cell repertoires in COVID-19 (dated by TCRdb to the early 2020s). At the level of the whole study: Collaborator samples came from the United States, Italy and Spain and covered acute and convalescent phases of COVID-19. The material from the prospective study consisted of cDNA or gDNA derived from T cells, B-cell-depleted T cells, or PBMCs. The dataset comprised deeply sampled blood TCRbeta repertoires from subjects exposed to, actively infected with, or recovered from COVID-19. A freely available public database, intended as a resource for researchers studying the immune response to SARS-CoV-2, is where the repertoires were released. The samples were drawn from the first 160 participants of the ongoing ImmuneRACE study and from 1,200 or so subjects provided by 6 global collaborators. Nearly every sample came with metadata listing a de-identified subject ID, COVID-19 status, age in years and sex. Where available, HLA class I and class II types were obtained from metadata supplied by the sample provider rather than from assay-based typing. The investigation overall reported the following: Clinical and demographic metadata were provided uncurated, with the amount varying by source and participant.

Collaborating institutions collected whole blood in K2EDTA tubes following their own protocols. For TCRbeta analysis, collaborators shipped samples in one of three forms: frozen whole blood, isolated PBMCs, or DNA extracted from either of those sample types. TCRbeta CDR3 regions were amplified from genomic DNA by means of the immunoSEQ Assay, a bias-controlled multiplex PCR. The paper's data handling went like this. The number of nucleated cells in each sample was estimated from the amplification of reference gene primers within the assay. Sequence reads were collapsed and filtered to measure the absolute abundance of every unique TCRbeta CDR3 rearrangement. For each sample, productive Simpson clonality was calculated as the square root of Simpson's diversity index across productive rearrangements. TCRdb took over this immuneACCESS table, retaining in-frame rearrangements with V and J assigned. Such tables are incomplete; in checked studies, under half of the missing clones stem from an unresolved V gene, and the remainder is unexplained. The V and J calls and clone size come from that table; D and trimming were worked out from the DNA. Counted in this sample were a few hundred thousand clones; about 86% of them appeared once. The ten largest clones add up to about 3.6% of the sample.

The germline V gene yields MNHEY for CDR1 and SVGAGI for CDR2. There are 13 amino acids in the CDR3, from cysteine to phenylalanine inclusive. Of the read, only the CDR3 DNA is kept; its 39 bases are in frame from base 1. V and J are truncated by 6 bases and 0 bases respectively, leaving an intervening sequence of 6 bases. The sequence derives from a young man with active or convalescent COVID-19. Sequencing used peripheral blood. The chain links TRBV6-5 with TRBJ1-5; the D gene lacks a confident call. In nucleotides, the sequence is TGTGCCAGCAGGTTTCATAGCAATCAGCCCCAGCATTTT. Its product reads: CASRFHSNQPQHF.